Below are 32 T cell receptor beta chains sequenced from a single sample in a study of blood T cell repertoires in COVID-19. Using immunoSEQ multiplex PCR, the repertoire was profiled, and TCRdb retains in-frame clones only, with some absent. The sample has under 250,000 clones, about 83% seen once. The sequenced sample consisted of peripheral blood. Receptors were obtained from a woman in her fifties or sixties with acute or convalescent COVID-19.

V and J are TRBV21-1 and TRBJ2-2; TRBD2 is the table's D call and was not checked against the DNA. TRBV21-1 is annotated as a pseudogene. This CDR3 contains 17 residues. The CDR3 protein is CASSPWRGPGGPGELFF. The DNA for the CDR3 is TGTGCCAGCAGCCCCTGGAGAGGGCCCGGTGGCCCCGGGGAGCTGTTTTTT.

The chain links TRBV4-2 to TRBJ2-3, with TRBD2 matching 8 bases. The CDR3 sequence is 15 residues long. Germline CDR1 reads LGHNA; CDR2 reads YNFKEQ. V was pared by 4 bases and J by 1 base, with 4 bases of the junction left unmatched. CDR3 nucleotide sequence: TGTGCCAGCAGCCCAACTAGCGGTGGCACAGATACGCAGTATTTT. Translating gives CASSPTSGGTDTQYF.

The CDR3 nucleotides are TGTGCCAGCAGCCCCCGGGACAGGGTTTATTCACCCCTCCACTTT. This gives the protein CASSPRDRVYSPLHF. The chain uses TRBV7-2 and TRBJ1-6; TRBD1 aligns across 9 bases. Germline V lookup: CDR1 SGHTA, CDR2 FQGNSA. CDR3 length: 15 residues. The junction had 7 bases not matched to a gene; V was cut back by 5 bases and J by 8 bases.

The chain joins TRBV2 to TRBJ1-1; no firm D call. The CDR3 contains 13 residues. The germline V gene encodes CDR1 SNHLY and CDR2 FYNNEI. V gave up 4 bases and J gave up 1 base, with 7 bases separating them. The CDR3 spells CASSVQWNTEAFF. In DNA, the CDR3 is TGTGCCAGCAGTGTACAGTGGAACACTGAAGCTTTCTTT.

V usage is TRBV20-1 and J usage is TRBJ2-7; no definite D call. Germline V gives CDR1 DFQATT, CDR2 SNEGSKA (reference sequence). The V end was cut by 3 bases, the J end by 7 bases, with 13 bases between. CDR3 length: 12 amino acids. For the CDR3, the DNA is TGCAGTGCTAGTCGTTCAGAGGAGGAGCAGTACTTC. This encodes CSASRSEEEQYF.

V gene TRBV2 combines with J gene TRBJ1-2; D is uncertain. The CDR3 is 14 residues long. Germline V lookup: CDR1 SNHLY, CDR2 FYNNEI. V lost 1 base and J lost 8, with 14 bases in between. CDR3 sequence: CASSEGTVLGGYTF. In nucleotides, the CDR3 is TGTGCCAGCAGTGAAGGCACAGTTCTGGGCGGCTACACCTTC. The full variable domain, its missing parts supplied by reference TRBV2 and TRBJ1-2, is EPEVTQTPSHQVTQMGQEVILRCVPISNHLYFYWYRQILGQKVEFLVSFYNNEISEKSEIFDDQFSVERPDGSNFTLKIRSTKLEDSAMYFCASSEGTVLGGYTFGSGTRLTVV.

This rearrangement joins TRBV10-3 to TRBJ2-1, with unresolved D. Trimming pared 6 bases from V and 0 bases from J, leaving 9 bases between. The V gene's germline CDR1 is ENHRY and CDR2 SYGVKD. The CDR3 extends over 14 amino acids. The CDR3 DNA sequence: TGTGCCATCAGAAAACAAAGCTCCTACAATGAGCAGTTCTTC. This encodes CAIRKQSSYNEQFF.

The gene calls are TRBV7-3 and TRBJ2-3; a possible D gene is TRBD2 (5 bases). Germline assignment: CDR1 SGHTA and CDR2 FQGTGA. The CDR3 covers 14 residues. With 5 bases removed from V and 5 bases from J, the gap between germline ends came to 14 bases. CDR3 sequence: CASSPLGGGDTQYF. For the CDR3, the DNA is TGTGCCAGCAGCCCCCTTGGAGGTGGAGATACGCAGTATTTT.

The chain is built from TRBV7-2 and TRBJ2-7; D gene ambiguous. CDR1 is SGHTA and CDR2 is FQGNSA in the germline V gene. The CDR3 spans 13 residues. V dropped 2 bases and J dropped 3 bases, with 8 bases sitting between them. The CDR3 coding sequence is TGTGCCAGCAGCTTACGTCGGAGCTACGAGCAGTACTTC. Protein product: CASSLRRSYEQYF.

This chain uses TRBV30 with TRBJ2-4, with D possibly TRBD1 on 6 matching bases. Trimming stripped 1 base from V and 5 bases from J, with 15 bases between. The CDR3 is made up of 15 amino acids. Germline CDR1 GTSNPN, CDR2 SVGIG (reference sequence). The CDR3 spells CAWSGSGAVENIQYF. In DNA form, the CDR3 reads TGTGCCTGGAGTGGGTCAGGGGCGGTCGAAAACATTCAGTACTTC.

The V gene is TRBV10-1, the J gene TRBJ2-5, with D tentatively TRBD2 (5 bases). Germline CDR1 is WNHNN and CDR2 is SYGVQD (reference sequence). The CDR3 consists of 13 residues. V gave up 8 bases and J gave up 5 bases, with 15 bases separating them. The CDR3 region is CASGESGAETQYF. CDR3 in DNA: TGCGCCAGCGGAGAGAGCGGCGCCGAGACCCAGTACTTC.

V is TRBV5-1 and J is TRBJ2-7, with D unclear. The CDR3 loop spans 15 amino acids. V was cut by 0 bases and J by 3 bases, with 13 bases left in between. The germline V gene has CDR1 SGHRS and CDR2 YFSETQ. CDR3 amino acids: CASSLESRNLYEQYF. As DNA, the CDR3 is TGCGCCAGCAGCTTGGAATCCAGGAACCTCTACGAGCAGTACTTC.

This clone has just one count. The CDR3 DNA reads as TGTGCCAGCAGTTACGGTAGCGACACAGATACGCAGTATTTT. It codes for CASSYGSDTDTQYF. The chain is built from TRBV6-5 and TRBJ2-3; weak D call: TRBD2 (5 bases). Per germline, CDR1 MNHEY and CDR2 SVGAGI. Trimming took off 2 bases at V and 2 bases at J, with 8 bases between the two ends. The CDR3 spans 14 residues.

This sequence joins TRBV2 and TRBJ1-1, with D unresolved. This CDR3 is built from 14 residues. Germline V gives CDR1 SNHLY, CDR2 FYNNEI. Trimming cost V 5 bases and J 2 bases, with 12 bases left between them. CDR3 sequence reads: CASSFSNRNTEAFF. CDR3 in DNA: TGTGCCAGCAGTTTCTCAAACAGAAACACTGAAGCTTTCTTT.

This clone was observed a single time. The rearrangement links TRBV28 to TRBJ1-1; the match to TRBD1 covers 8 bases. The junction had 4 bases not matched to a gene; V was cut back by 2 bases and J by 5 bases. CDR1 is MDHEN, CDR2 SYDVKM, per germline. This CDR3 is 14 amino acids long. CDR3 sequence reads: CASSLNRGMTEAFF. CDR3 nucleotides: TGTGCCAGCAGTTTAAACAGGGGGATGACTGAAGCTTTCTTT.

The chain uses TRBV29-1 and TRBJ1-5; 9 nucleotides line up with TRBD1. The J segment lost 6 bases and the V segment lost 3 bases, leaving 3 bases of the junction unmatched. Germline loops: CDR1 SQVTM, CDR2 ANQGSEA. The CDR3 covers 13 residues. This CDR3 reads CSVETGGGQPQHF. CDR3 nucleotides: TGCAGCGTTGAGACAGGGGGTGGTCAGCCCCAGCATTTT.

V and J are TRBV11-3 and TRBJ2-1; the D is unclear. V lost 4 bases to trimming and J lost 6 bases, with 13 bases between them. Germline V CDR1 and CDR2: SGHNT, YENEEA. CDR3 length: 14 amino acids. The CDR3 sequence: CASSSPEHTNEQFF. The CDR3, as DNA: TGTGCCAGCAGCTCGCCCGAGCATACCAATGAGCAGTTCTTC.

The rearrangement links TRBV3-1 (or the pseudogene TRBV3-2) to TRBJ2-3; the match to TRBD2 covers 10 bases. The germline V gene has CDR1 LGHDT and CDR2 YNNKEL (reference sequence). Trimming cost V 4 bases and J 0 bases; bases outside gene matches: 10. The CDR3 covers 18 residues. In DNA, the CDR3 is TGTGCCAGCAGCCTGGGGCTAGCGGGAGCCCCTAGCACAGATACGCAGTATTTT. Translated, it gives CASSLGLAGAPSTDTQYF.

The chain uses TRBV6-5 and TRBJ1-1; 7 bases align to TRBD1. Germline CDR1 is MNHEY and CDR2 is SVGAGI. The length of the CDR3 is 13 residues. Trimming took 2 bases from V and 5 from J; bases not matched to a gene: 2. In nucleotides, the CDR3 is TGTGCCAGCAGTTACGCCAGGGGGACTGAAGCTTTCTTT. As protein: CASSYARGTEAFF.

This chain joins TRBV29-1 and TRBJ1-5, with TRBD1 as a possible D gene (5 bases). V lost 6 bases, J lost 2 bases, and 14 bases lay in between. This CDR3 is built from 14 residues. Germline CDR1 SQVTM, CDR2 ANQGSEA. The chain's CDR3 is CSVSDNSGNQPQHF. Here the CDR3 DNA reads TGCAGCGTCTCGGACAATTCTGGCAATCAGCCCCAGCATTTT.

The chain combines TRBV19 with TRBJ2-1, with no clear D. The CDR3 consists of 15 residues. V shed 1 base and J shed 4 bases, with 11 bases lying between them. Germline V gene lookup returns CDR1 LNHDA and CDR2 SQIVND (reference sequence). CDR3 DNA: TGTGCCAGTAGTATAGGGGCCCCTGGGTACAATGAGCAGTTCTTC. Translated, it gives CASSIGAPGYNEQFF.

V is TRBV20-1 and J is TRBJ2-5; 7 nucleotides line up with TRBD2. CDR3 size: 13 residues. The germline CDR1 and CDR2 sequences are DFQATT and SNEGSKA (reference sequence). V shed 3 bases and J 5 bases; nucleotides not matched to a gene: 6. CDR3 protein: CSASISGRETQYF. CDR3 bases: TGCAGTGCTAGTATCTCCGGGAGGGAGACCCAGTACTTC.

This chain connects TRBV6-6 to TRBJ2-7; D may be TRBD1 (6 bases). The CDR3 covers 13 residues. The V gene lost 7 bases and the J gene lost 2 bases, with 12 bases spanning the gap. Looked up from germline, CDR1 is MNHNY and CDR2 is SVGAGI (reference sequence). Here the CDR3 reads CASTSDRTYEQYF. DNA of the CDR3: TGTGCCAGCACCTCGGACAGAACCTACGAGCAGTACTTC.

As DNA, the CDR3 is TGTGCCAGCAGTTACTCTCAAGCGGGAGTGGAATACGAGCAGTACTTC. The encoded protein is CASSYSQAGVEYEQYF. The rearrangement links TRBV6-5 to TRBJ2-7; 8 bases line up with TRBD2. CDR3 length: 16 residues. CDR1 and CDR2 (germline): MNHEY, SVGAGI. Trimming removed 0 bases from V and 4 bases from J; junction bases left unmatched: 8.

This chain links TRBV6-6 with TRBJ1-1, with D hard to call. Germline values: CDR1 MNHNY, CDR2 SVGAGI (reference sequence). V was trimmed by 0 bases and J by 1 base, leaving 6 bases between them. The CDR3 contains 14 residues. The CDR3 nucleotides read TGTGCCAGCAGTTACTCAGCCGGGAACACTGAAGCTTTCTTT. This translates into CASSYSAGNTEAFF.

This rearrangement joins TRBV5-5 to TRBJ1-2; 7 nucleotides line up with TRBD1. There are 16 residues in the CDR3. In germline, CDR1 is SGHKS, CDR2 YYEKEE (reference sequence). Losses at the gene ends were 4 bases for V and 3 bases for J; bases not matched to a gene: 12. For the CDR3, the DNA is TGTGCCAGCAGCACCCTGAACCGACAGGGAGACTATGGCTACACCTTC. Encoded protein: CASSTLNRQGDYGYTF.

This clone came up a few times. Other DNA sequences in the same sample also yield this CDR3. The CDR3 protein is CAISQGEGGNTIYF. CDR3 nucleotides: TGTGCCATCAGTCAGGGGGAAGGTGGAAACACCATATATTTT. This chain joins TRBV10-3 and TRBJ1-3; 7 bases are a match to TRBD1. The germline CDR1 and CDR2 sequences are ENHRY and SYGVKD. Trimming at V came to 5 bases and at J to 3 bases, leaving 4 bases not matched to a gene. The CDR3 contains 14 residues.

In this sample, this clone turned up a few times. The J gene is TRBJ1-1, the V gene TRBV5-6; 7 bases are a match to TRBD1. The CDR3 is made up of 16 amino acids. V gave up 6 bases and J gave up 2 bases; unmatched junction bases: 13. Germline assignment: CDR1 SGHDT and CDR2 YYEEEE. CDR3 nucleotides: TGTGCCAGCATCGCCGATTTCGGACAGGCTAACACTGAAGCTTTCTTT. This gives the protein CASIADFGQANTEAFF.

V and J are TRBV2 and TRBJ2-5; the match to TRBD1 covers 9 bases. Germline V gives CDR1 SNHLY, CDR2 FYNNEI. This CDR3 contains 13 residues. J gave up 5 bases and V 4 bases, and 2 bases lay outside the gene matches. CDR3 region: CASSGQGGETQYF. DNA for the CDR3: TGTGCCAGCAGTGGACAGGGGGGTGAGACCCAGTACTTC.

This clone was found once. V is TRBV4-2 and J is TRBJ1-2; weak D call: TRBD1 (6 bases). The CDR3 runs 14 residues. V gave up 1 base and J gave up 4 bases, with 10 bases separating them. Per germline, CDR1 LGHNA and CDR2 YNFKEQ. The chain's CDR3 is CASSQAGQSYGYTF. CDR3 bases: TGTGCCAGCAGCCAAGCAGGACAGTCCTATGGCTACACCTTC.

The V gene is TRBV4-1, the J gene TRBJ2-5, with TRBD2 matching over 9 bases. The germline V gene encodes CDR1 MGHRA and CDR2 YSYEKL. The CDR3 consists of 15 residues. Trimming removed 0 bases from V and 3 bases from J; junction bases left unmatched: 2. The CDR3 DNA is TGCGCCAGCAGCCAAGACGGGACTAGCAAAGAGACCCAGTACTTC. Its protein is CASSQDGTSKETQYF.

V is TRBV27 and J is TRBJ2-1, with 15 bases lining up with TRBD2. Germline CDR1 reads MNHEY; CDR2 reads SMNVEV (reference sequence). J gave up 3 bases and V 6 bases, and 9 bases lay outside the gene matches. The CDR3 length is 18 residues. As DNA, the CDR3 is TGTGCCAGCAGACCGTTGGGACTAGCGGGAGGAGTCTACAATGAGCAGTTCTTC. As protein: CASRPLGLAGGVYNEQFF.